One sample yielded the 18 T cell receptor beta chains listed below, sequenced in a study of PD-1 blockade in classical Hodgkin lymphoma. Time point of the sample: cycle 4 day 1 (C4D1), after less than 7 weeks of nivolumab. Each of the patients experienced relapse following autologous stem cell transplantation, and their brentuximab vedotin exposure differed. After thawing, PBMCs were subjected to magnetic negative selection to isolate CD8+ T cells. Clones were read by immunoSEQ multiplex PCR, and TCRdb kept only the in-frame ones, dropping some. The table lists 5,000 to 7,000 clones, roughly two thirds of them singletons. Source: CD8+ T cells from blood, taken before the fourth cycle of nivolumab. The receptors stem from a human donor with classical Hodgkin lymphoma.

V and J are TRBV11-2 and TRBJ2-2; D is ambiguous. CDR1 is SGHAT and CDR2 is FQNNGV in the germline V gene. The CDR3 sequence is 12 residues long. Trimming stripped 5 bases from V and 8 bases from J, with 9 bases between. CDR3 residues: CASSLSGGELFF. The CDR3, as DNA: TGTGCCAGCAGCCTGAGTGGTGGGGAGCTGTTTTTT.

Only one count was recorded for this clone. The chain has TRBV11-2 and TRBJ2-7, with D possibly being TRBD2 (5 bases). The germline gives CDR1 SGHAT, CDR2 FQNNGV. V shed 3 bases and J shed 4 bases, with 10 bases lying between them. The CDR3 spans 13 residues. DNA of the CDR3: TGTGCCAGCAGCTTCGGTAGGGAGTACGAGCAGTACTTC. This encodes CASSFGREYEQYF.

The V call is TRBV4-1, the J call TRBJ1-5; D is possibly TRBD1 (5 bases). V was cut by 2 bases and J by 2 bases, with 19 bases left in between. Germline lookup yields CDR1 MGHRA and CDR2 YSYEKL. This CDR3 comprises 18 residues. The CDR3 nucleotides are TGCGCCAGCAGCCAAATATTAGGCGGGGCTGGGGGCAATCAGCCCCAGCATTTT. Residues: CASSQILGGAGGNQPQHF.

This chain uses TRBV5-6 with TRBJ1-2; 9 bases line up with TRBD1. The CDR3 contains 13 residues. With V trimmed by 2 bases and J by 8 bases, 4 bases remained unmatched. In germline, CDR1 is SGHDT, CDR2 YYEEEE. The CDR3 sequence: CASSLGTGSGYTF. The CDR3 region has the DNA TGTGCCAGCAGCTTAGGGACAGGGAGCGGCTACACCTTC.

The chain carries TRBV7-7 and TRBJ1-4, with 11 bases identical to TRBD1. V shed 5 bases, J shed 8 bases, and the junction held 4 bases outside the gene matches. The CDR3 spans 14 residues. In germline, CDR1 is SSHAT, CDR2 FNYEAQ (reference sequence). The CDR3 reads CASSTGQGEEKLFF. The CDR3 DNA follows: TGTGCCAGCAGCACGGGACAGGGGGAGGAAAAACTGTTTTTT.

The chain links TRBV28 to TRBJ2-1, with D perhaps TRBD2 (5 bases). CDR3 size: 15 residues. V lost 5 bases and J lost 7, with 18 bases in between. The germline CDR1 and CDR2 sequences are MDHEN and SYDVKM. CDR3 in DNA: TGTGCCAGCAGTCTAGCAACGGGATATTGGAATGAGCAGTTCTTC. Residues: CASSLATGYWNEQFF.

The rearrangement joins TRBV9 to TRBJ2-7; 8 bases agree with TRBD2. The CDR3 loop spans 19 amino acids. With V trimmed by 0 bases and J by 0 bases, 14 bases remained unmatched. Looked up from germline, CDR1 is SGDLS and CDR2 is YYNGEE. The CDR3 region has the DNA TGTGCCAGCAGCGTAGGACCCGGCGGGGGGCGTAGGAGCTCCTACGAGCAGTACTTC. Translated, it gives CASSVGPGGGRRSSYEQYF.

This sequence joins TRBV25-1 and TRBJ2-5, with a weak D call TRBD2 (5 bases). This CDR3 spans 10 amino acids. Germline V gene sequence: CDR1 MGHDK, CDR2 SYGVNS. The V and J ends lost 7 bases and 6 bases respectively, with 6 bases between them. CDR3 amino acids: CASIGKTQYF. DNA for the CDR3: TGTGCCAGCATCGGGAAGACCCAGTACTTC.

V is TRBV4-2 and J is TRBJ2-1; tentatively, D is TRBD2 (5 bases). There are 16 residues in the CDR3. Germline loops: CDR1 LGHNA, CDR2 YNFKEQ. Trimming took 2 bases from V and 2 from J, leaving 13 bases between them. The CDR3 region has the DNA TGTGCCAGCAGCCAAAGACTAACTGGGCCCTACAATGAGCAGTTCTTC. It translates to CASSQRLTGPYNEQFF.

The sample holds one count of this clone. One end of the junction is discordant with germline, which a read error may explain. This sequence joins TRBV27 and TRBJ2-3, with TRBD1 matching over 9 bases. The CDR3 is 15 amino acids. Germline V gene lookup returns CDR1 MNHEY and CDR2 SMNVEV (reference sequence). CDR3 sequence (DNA): TGTGCCGGCAGTTATAGGGACAGGGAGACAGATACGCAGTATTTT. Protein sequence: CAGSYRDRETDTQYF.

The gene calls are TRBV28 and TRBJ2-3; 12 bases align to TRBD2. V shed 5 bases, J shed 5 bases, and the junction held 8 bases outside the gene matches. This CDR3 is 16 amino acids long. CDR1 is MDHEN, CDR2 SYDVKM, per germline. The CDR3: CASSLTSGRWIDTQYF. CDR3 bases: TGTGCCAGCAGTCTCACTAGCGGGAGGTGGATAGATACGCAGTATTTT.

The rearrangement joins TRBV4-1 to TRBJ2-3, with TRBD2 matching over 9 bases. This CDR3 spans 18 amino acids. Germline V gives CDR1 MGHRA, CDR2 YSYEKL. V trimming: 0 bases; J trimming: 0 bases; junction bases outside the gene matches: 7. The CDR3 DNA reads as TGCGCCAGCAGCCAAGATATCGGACTAGCGCCTAGCACAGATACGCAGTATTTT. Protein sequence: CASSQDIGLAPSTDTQYF.

For the CDR3, the DNA is TGTGCCAGCAGATCCATGGAGATCTCTGGAAACACCATATATTTT. Protein: CASRSMEISGNTIYF. The rearrangement joins TRBV6-1 to TRBJ1-3; D not resolved. The V gene lost 6 bases and the J gene lost 0 bases, with 12 bases spanning the gap. The CDR3 has 15 amino acids. In germline, CDR1 is MNHNS, CDR2 SASEGT.

The gene calls are TRBV6-5 and TRBJ2-5; 10 bases agree with TRBD1. The V segment lost 5 bases and the J segment 5 bases; nucleotides outside the gene matches: 5. CDR1 and CDR2 from the germline V gene are MNHEY and SVGAGI. The CDR3 contains 14 residues. The DNA of the CDR3 is TGTGCCAGCAGTCGACAGGGGGCATGGGAGACCCAGTACTTC. Translating gives CASSRQGAWETQYF.

This chain links TRBV27 with TRBJ2-5; either TRBD1 or TRBD2 may fit D (5 bases each). The DNA matches TRBJ2-7 better at its end, which makes the J call doubtful. The germline CDR1 and CDR2 sequences are MNHEY and SMNVEV (reference sequence). This CDR3 is 15 amino acids long. CDR3 sequence (DNA): TGTGCCAGCAGTTTAGGCGCAGGGAGAACCTACGAGCAGTACTTC. Its translation: CASSLGAGRTYEQYF.

V is TRBV7-9 and J is TRBJ2-7; TRBD2 might be the D (5 bases). The V end lost 5 bases, the J end lost 6 bases, and 11 bases lay between the germline ends. The germline CDR1 and CDR2 sequences are SEHNR and FQNEAQ (reference sequence). The CDR3 runs to 12 residues. CDR3 protein: CASSRDGREQYF. The DNA of the CDR3 is TGTGCCAGCAGCCGGGATGGGCGCGAGCAGTACTTC.

Turning to this clone: Other DNA sequences in this sample translate to the same CDR3. V and J are TRBV29-1 and TRBJ2-7; D tentatively reads TRBD1 or TRBD2 (5 bases each). This CDR3 has 14 amino acids. Trimming stripped 1 base from V and 4 bases from J, with 14 bases between. Germline V CDR1 and CDR2: SQVTM, ANQGSEA. CDR3 in amino acids: CSVEGPGREYEQYF. DNA for the CDR3: TGCAGCGTTGAAGGGCCGGGACGGGAATACGAGCAGTACTTC.

Only a few counts were recorded for this clone. The genes are TRBV7-9 and TRBJ2-1; unclear D gene. There are 14 residues in the CDR3. The germline V gene has CDR1 SEHNR and CDR2 FQNEAQ (reference sequence). V was cut by 8 bases and J by 5 bases, with 16 bases left in between. The DNA for the CDR3 is TGTGCCAGCTCGGTCGGATCCCCAAACAATGAGCAGTTCTTC. The encoded protein is CASSVGSPNNEQFF.